A few counts support the clone carrying this TCR beta chain. Its target is unknown. Germline V lookup: CDR1 LNHDA, CDR2 SQIVND (reference sequence). This CDR3 is 16 amino acids long. Trimming cost V 2 bases and J 6 bases, with 20 bases left between them. The entry originates in a study of T cell responses to AZD1222 COVID-19 vaccine. General observations from the study: Possibly, clonal diversity was underestimated; donors were largely white British and included more females. Across spike, vaccine-associated CD4 TCRs were found, dominant at 160-218 and 743-854.

Sequencing was performed with immunoSEQ multiplex PCR; in TCRdb, only in-frame clones are kept and a portion is missing. Here the sample spans approximately 73,000 clones, 80% to 85% being singletons. The origin of this receptor is an adult in good health. The material sequenced was peripheral blood, taken on day 0 of AZD1222 vaccination. The chain carries TRBV19 and TRBJ2-7; D might be TRBD1 or TRBD2, each matching 5 bases. CDR3 DNA sequence: TGTGCCAGTAGTATATCCCCCGGGACCGTGGGCAGCGAGCAGTACTTC. It yields the protein CASSISPGTVGSEQYF.